This T cell receptor (beta chain) is drawn from a study of blood T cell repertoires in COVID-19. This clone was seen more than once but under ten times. In the original processing: Amplification from reference gene primers served as the basis for estimated nucleated cell counts. The data were produced by immunoSEQ multiplex PCR, yet TCRdb's version contains in-frame clones alone and is incomplete. V, J and clone size were drawn from that table, and D and trimming were deduced from the DNA. The sample yields tens of thousands of clones, about 85% seen once. The TCR comes from a human donor in a cohort sampled during active COVID-19. Sequencing was carried out using peripheral blood.

DNA of the CDR3: TGTGCCAGCAGCGGTAGGACAGTCAATTCACCCCTCCACTTT. It encodes CASSGRTVNSPLHF. V usage is TRBV2 and J usage is TRBJ1-6; TRBD1 might be the D (6 bases). V was cut by 6 bases and J by 7 bases, with 13 bases left in between. CDR3 length equals 14 residues. Germline CDR1 is SNHLY and CDR2 is FYNNEI.